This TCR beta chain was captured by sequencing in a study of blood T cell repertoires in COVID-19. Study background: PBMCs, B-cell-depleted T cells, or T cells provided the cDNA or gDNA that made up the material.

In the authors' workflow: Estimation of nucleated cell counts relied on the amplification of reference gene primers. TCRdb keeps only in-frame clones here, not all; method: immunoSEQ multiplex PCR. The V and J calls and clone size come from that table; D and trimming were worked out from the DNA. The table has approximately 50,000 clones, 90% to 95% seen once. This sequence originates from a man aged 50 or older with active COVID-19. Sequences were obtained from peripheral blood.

The CDR3 nucleotides read TGTGCCAGCCGGACTAGCGGGAGGTCCGGGGAGCTGTTTTTT. Its protein is CASRTSGRSGELFF. The chain joins TRBV6-5 to TRBJ2-2; 14 nucleotides line up with TRBD2. The germline gives CDR1 MNHEY, CDR2 SVGAGI. V lost 8 bases to trimming and J lost 6 bases; unmatched junction nucleotides: 2. The CDR3 contains 14 residues.